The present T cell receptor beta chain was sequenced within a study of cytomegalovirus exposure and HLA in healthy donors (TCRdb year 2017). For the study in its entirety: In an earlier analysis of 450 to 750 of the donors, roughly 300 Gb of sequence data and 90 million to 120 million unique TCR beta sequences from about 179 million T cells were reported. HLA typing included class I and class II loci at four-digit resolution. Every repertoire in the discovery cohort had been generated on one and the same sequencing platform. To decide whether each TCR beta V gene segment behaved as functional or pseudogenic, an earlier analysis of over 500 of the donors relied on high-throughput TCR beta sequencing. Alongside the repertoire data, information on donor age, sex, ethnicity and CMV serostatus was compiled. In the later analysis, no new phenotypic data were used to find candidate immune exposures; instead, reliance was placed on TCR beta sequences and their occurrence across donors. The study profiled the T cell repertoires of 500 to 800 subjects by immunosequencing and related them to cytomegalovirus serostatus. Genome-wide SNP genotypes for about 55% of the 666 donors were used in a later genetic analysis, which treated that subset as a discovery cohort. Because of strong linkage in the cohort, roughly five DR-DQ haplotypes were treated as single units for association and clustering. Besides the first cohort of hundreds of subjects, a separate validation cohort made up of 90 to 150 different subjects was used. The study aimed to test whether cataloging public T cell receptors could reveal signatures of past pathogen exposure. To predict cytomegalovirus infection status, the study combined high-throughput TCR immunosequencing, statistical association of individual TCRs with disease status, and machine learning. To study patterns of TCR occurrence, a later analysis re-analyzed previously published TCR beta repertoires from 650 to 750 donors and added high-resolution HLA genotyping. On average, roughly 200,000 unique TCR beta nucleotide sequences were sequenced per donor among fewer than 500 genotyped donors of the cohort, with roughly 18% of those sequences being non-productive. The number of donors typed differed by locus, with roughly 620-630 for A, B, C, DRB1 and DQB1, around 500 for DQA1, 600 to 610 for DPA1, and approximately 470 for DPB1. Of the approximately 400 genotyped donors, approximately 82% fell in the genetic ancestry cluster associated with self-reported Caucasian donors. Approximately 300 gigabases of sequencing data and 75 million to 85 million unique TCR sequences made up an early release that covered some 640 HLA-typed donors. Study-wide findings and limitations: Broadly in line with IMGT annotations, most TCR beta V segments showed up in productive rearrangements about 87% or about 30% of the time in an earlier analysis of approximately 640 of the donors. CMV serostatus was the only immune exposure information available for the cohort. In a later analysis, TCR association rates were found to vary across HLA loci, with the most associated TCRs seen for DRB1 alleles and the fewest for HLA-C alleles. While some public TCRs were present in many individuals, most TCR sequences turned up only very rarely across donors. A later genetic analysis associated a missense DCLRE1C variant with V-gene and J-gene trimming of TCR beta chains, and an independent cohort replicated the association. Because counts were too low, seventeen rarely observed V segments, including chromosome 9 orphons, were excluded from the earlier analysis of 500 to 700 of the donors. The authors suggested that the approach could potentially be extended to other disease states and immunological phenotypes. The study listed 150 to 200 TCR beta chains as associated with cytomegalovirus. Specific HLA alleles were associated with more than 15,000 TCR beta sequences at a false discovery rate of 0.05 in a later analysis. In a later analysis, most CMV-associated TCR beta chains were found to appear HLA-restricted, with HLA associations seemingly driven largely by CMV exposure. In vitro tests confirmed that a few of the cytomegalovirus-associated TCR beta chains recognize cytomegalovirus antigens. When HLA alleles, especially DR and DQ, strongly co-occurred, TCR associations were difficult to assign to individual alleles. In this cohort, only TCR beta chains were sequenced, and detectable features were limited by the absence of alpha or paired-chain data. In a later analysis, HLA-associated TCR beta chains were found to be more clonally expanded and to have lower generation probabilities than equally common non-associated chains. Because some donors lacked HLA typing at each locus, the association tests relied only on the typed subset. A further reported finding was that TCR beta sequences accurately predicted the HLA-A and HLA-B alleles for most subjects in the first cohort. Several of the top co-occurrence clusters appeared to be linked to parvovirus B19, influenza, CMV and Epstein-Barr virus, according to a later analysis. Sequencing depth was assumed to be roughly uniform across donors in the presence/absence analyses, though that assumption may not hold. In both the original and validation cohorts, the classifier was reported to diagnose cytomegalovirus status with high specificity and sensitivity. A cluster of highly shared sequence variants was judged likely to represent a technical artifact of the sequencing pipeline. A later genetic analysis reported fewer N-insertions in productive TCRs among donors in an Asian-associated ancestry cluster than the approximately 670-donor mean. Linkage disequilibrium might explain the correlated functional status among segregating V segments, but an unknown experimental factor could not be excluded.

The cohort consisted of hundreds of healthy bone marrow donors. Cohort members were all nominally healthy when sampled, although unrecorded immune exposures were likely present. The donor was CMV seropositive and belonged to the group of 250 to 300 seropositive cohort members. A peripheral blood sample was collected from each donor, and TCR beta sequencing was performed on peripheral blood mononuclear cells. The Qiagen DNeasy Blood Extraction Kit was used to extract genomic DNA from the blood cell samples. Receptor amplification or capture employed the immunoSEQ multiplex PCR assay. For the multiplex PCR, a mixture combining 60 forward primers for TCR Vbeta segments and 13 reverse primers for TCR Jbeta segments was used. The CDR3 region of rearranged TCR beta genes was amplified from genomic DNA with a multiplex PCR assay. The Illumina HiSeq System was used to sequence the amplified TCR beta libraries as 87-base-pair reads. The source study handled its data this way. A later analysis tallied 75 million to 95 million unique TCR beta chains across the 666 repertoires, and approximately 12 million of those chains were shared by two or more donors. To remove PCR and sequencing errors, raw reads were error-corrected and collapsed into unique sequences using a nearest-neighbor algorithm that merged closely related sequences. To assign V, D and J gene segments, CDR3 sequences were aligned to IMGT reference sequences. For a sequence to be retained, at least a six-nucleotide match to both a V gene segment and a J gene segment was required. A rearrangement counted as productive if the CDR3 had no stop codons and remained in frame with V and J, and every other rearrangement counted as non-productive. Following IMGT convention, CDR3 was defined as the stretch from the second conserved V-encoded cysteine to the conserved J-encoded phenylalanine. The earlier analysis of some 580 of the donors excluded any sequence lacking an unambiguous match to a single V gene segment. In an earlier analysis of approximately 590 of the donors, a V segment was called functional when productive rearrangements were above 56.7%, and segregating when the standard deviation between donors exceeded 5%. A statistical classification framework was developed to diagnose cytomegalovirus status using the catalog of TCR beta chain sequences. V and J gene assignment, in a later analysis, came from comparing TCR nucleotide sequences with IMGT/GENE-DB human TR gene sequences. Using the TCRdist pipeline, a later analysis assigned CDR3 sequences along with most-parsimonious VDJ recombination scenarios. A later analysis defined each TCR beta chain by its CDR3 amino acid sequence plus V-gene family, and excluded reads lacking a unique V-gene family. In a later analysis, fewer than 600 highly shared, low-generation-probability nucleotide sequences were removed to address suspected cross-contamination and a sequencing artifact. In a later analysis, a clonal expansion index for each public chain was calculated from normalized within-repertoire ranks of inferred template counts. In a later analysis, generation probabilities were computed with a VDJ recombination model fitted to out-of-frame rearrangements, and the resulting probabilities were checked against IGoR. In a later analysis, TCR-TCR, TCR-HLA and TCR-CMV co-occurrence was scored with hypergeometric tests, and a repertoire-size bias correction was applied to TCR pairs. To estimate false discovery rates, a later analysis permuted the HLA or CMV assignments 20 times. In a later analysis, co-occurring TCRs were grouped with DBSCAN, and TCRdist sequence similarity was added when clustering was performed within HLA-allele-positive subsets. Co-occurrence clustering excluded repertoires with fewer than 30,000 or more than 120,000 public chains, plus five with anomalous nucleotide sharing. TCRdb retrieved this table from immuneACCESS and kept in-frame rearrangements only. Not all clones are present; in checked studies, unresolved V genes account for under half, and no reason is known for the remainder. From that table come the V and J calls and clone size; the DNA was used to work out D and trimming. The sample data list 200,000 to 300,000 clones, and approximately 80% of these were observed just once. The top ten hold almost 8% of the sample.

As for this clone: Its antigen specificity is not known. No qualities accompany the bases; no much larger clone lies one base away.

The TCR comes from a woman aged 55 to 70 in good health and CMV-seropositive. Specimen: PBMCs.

CDR3 sequence: CASSRSQRASYEQYF. The nucleotide sequence is given as TGTGCCAGCAGCCGTTCCCAGCGGGCGTCCTACGAGCAGTACTTC. Rearrangement joined TRBV7-9 to TRBJ2-7, with TRBD2 as a weak D call on 6 bases. From cysteine to phenylalanine, the CDR3 is 15 amino acids long. Here the CDR3 DNA is all that survives: 45 bases in frame from base 1. V drops 5 bases and J drops 1 base, leaving 15 bases in between. The germline V gene (reference sequence) provides CDR1 SEHNR and CDR2 FQNEAQ.